This TCR beta chain stems from a study of blood T cell repertoires in COVID-19. Study summary: Acute and convalescent COVID-19 specimens originated in the United States, Italy and Spain. T cells, B-cell-depleted T cells, or PBMCs provided the cDNA or gDNA that served as material.

V was shortened by 11 bases and J by 6 bases, with 19 bases between the two germline ends. Germline-derived CDR1 and CDR2 are MNHEY and SVGAGI. The CDR3 has 14 residues. In the original workflow: It was from reference gene primer amplification that nucleated cell counts were estimated. Sequencing used immunoSEQ multiplex PCR; TCRdb keeps in-frame clones, though not all of them. V and J calls and clone size are given by that table; D and trimming were obtained from the DNA. Of roughly 290,000 clones in the sample, 75% to 90% were seen once. The TCR comes from a young man with acute or convalescent COVID-19. The sequenced material came from peripheral blood. The V call is TRBV6-5, the J call TRBJ2-2, with D maybe TRBD2 (6 bases). CDR3 loop: CACKELREAGELFF. CDR3 sequence (DNA): TGTGCCTGTAAGGAGCTGAGGGAGGCCGGGGAGCTGTTTTTT.